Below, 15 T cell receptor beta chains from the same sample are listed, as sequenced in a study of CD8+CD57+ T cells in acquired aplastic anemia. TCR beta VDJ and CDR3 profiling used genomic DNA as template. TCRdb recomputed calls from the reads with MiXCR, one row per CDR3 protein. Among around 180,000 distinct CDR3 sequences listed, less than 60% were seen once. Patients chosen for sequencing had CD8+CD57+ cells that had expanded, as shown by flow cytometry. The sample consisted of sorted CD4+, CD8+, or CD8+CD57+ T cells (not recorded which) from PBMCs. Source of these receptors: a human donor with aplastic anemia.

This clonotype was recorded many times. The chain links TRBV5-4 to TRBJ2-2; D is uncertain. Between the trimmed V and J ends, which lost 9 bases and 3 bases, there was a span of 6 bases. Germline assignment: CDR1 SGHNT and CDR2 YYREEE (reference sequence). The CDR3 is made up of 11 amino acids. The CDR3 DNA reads TGTGCCACCGCGGACACCGGGGAGCTGTTTTTT. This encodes CATADTGELFF.

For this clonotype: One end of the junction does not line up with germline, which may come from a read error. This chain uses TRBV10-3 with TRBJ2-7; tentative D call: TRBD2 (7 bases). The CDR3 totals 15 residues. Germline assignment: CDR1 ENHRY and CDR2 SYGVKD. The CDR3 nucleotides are TGTGCCAGCAGTACGGGGGGCCCAAGCTCCTACGAGCAGTACTTC. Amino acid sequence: CASSTGGPSSYEQYF.

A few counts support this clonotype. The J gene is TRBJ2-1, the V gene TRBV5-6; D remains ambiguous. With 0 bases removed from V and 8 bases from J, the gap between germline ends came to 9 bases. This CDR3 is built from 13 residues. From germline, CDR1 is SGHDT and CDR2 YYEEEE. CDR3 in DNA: TGTGCCAGCAGCTTGGGTGCCGGCGATGAGCAGTTCTTC. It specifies CASSLGAGDEQFF. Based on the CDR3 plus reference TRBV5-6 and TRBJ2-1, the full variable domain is DAGVTQSPTHLIKTRGQQVTLRCSPKSGHDTVSWYQQALGQGPQFIFQYYEEEERQRGNFPDRFSGHQFPNYSSELNVNALLLGDSALYLCASSLGAGDEQFFGPGTRLTVL.

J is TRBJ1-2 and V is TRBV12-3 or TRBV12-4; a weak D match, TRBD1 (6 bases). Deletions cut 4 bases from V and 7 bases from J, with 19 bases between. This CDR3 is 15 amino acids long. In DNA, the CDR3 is TGTGCCAGCAGTTCTTGGGCGTGGGGGGCAGGTGGCTACACCTTC. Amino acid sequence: CASSSWAWGAGGYTF.

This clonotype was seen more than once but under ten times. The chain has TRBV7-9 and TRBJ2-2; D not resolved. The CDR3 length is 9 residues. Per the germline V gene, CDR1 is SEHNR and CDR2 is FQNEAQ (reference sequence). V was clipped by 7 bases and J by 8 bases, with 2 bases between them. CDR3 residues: CASIGELFF. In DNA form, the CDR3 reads TGTGCCAGCATTGGGGAGCTGTTTTTT.

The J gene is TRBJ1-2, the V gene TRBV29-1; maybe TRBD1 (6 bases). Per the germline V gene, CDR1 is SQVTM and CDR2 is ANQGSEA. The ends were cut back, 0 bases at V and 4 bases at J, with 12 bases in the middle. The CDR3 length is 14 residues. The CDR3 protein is CSVEEQTGTYGYTF. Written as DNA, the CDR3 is TGCAGCGTTGAAGAGCAAACAGGGACCTATGGCTACACCTTC.

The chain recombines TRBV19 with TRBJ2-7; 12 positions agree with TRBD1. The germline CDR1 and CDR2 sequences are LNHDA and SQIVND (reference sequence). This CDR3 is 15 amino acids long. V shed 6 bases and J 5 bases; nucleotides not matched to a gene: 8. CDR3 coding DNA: TGTGCCAGTAGAGCAAAGGGACAGGGGGCCCACGAGCAGTACTTC. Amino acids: CASRAKGQGAHEQYF. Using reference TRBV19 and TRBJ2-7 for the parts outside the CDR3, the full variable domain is DGGITQSPKYLFRKEGQNVTLSCEQNLNHDAMYWYRQDPGQGLRLIYYSQIVNDFQKGDIAEGYSVSREKKESFPLTVTSAQKNPTAFYLCASRAKGQGAHEQYFGPGTRLTVT.

The CDR3: CASSFGQGGGDTQYF. The CDR3 DNA reads as TGTGCCAGCAGTTTTGGACAGGGGGGGGGAGATACGCAGTATTTT. The V and J genes are TRBV6-5 and TRBJ2-3; 10 positions match TRBD1. J was trimmed by 5 bases and V by 4 bases; bases with no gene match: 6. CDR3 size: 15 residues. Germline CDR1 reads MNHEY; CDR2 reads SVGAGI.

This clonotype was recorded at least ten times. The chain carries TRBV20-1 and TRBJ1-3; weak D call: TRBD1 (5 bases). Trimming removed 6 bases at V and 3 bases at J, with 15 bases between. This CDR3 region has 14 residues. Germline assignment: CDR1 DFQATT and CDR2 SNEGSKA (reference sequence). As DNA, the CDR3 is TGCAGTGCCCGGGGCAGGGTGGATGGAAACACCATATATTTT. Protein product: CSARGRVDGNTIYF.

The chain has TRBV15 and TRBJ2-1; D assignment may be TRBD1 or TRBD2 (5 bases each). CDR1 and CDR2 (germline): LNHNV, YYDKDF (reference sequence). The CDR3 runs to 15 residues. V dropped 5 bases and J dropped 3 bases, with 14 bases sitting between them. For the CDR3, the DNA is TGTGCCACCAGCGGAGGCTTGCAGGGCTACAATGAGCAGTTCTTC. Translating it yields CATSGGLQGYNEQFF.

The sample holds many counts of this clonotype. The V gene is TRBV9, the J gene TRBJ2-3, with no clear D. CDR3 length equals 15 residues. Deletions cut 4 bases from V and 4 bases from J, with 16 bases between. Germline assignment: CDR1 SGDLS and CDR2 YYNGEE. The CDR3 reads CASSSFSVVPDTQYF. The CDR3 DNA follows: TGTGCCAGCAGCTCCTTCTCCGTGGTACCAGATACGCAGTATTTT.

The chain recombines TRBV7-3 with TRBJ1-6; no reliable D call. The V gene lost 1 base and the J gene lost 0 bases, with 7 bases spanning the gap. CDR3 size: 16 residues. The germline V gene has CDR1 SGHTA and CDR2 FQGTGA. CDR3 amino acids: CASSLRESSYNSPLHF. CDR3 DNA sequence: TGTGCCAGCAGCTTAAGGGAGAGCTCCTATAATTCACCCCTCCACTTT.

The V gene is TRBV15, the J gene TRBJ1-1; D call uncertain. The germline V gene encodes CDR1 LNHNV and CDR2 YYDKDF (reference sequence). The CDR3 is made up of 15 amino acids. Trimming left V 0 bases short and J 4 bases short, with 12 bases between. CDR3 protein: CATSRDSMRATEAFF. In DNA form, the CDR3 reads TGTGCCACCAGCAGAGATTCAATGCGTGCCACTGAAGCTTTCTTT.

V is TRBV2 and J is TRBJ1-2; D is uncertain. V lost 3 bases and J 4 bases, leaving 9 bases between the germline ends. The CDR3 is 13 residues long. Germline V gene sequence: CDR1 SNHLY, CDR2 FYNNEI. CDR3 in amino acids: CASSDRGRYGYTF. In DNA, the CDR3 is TGTGCCAGCAGTGATCGAGGGCGCTATGGCTACACCTTC.

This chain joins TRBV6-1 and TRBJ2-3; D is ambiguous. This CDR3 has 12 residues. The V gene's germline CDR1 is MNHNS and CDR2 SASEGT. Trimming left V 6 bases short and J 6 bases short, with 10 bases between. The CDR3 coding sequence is TGTGCCAGCAGCCCCCTTTGGGATACGCAGTATTTT. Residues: CASSPLWDTQYF.